A single T cell receptor beta chain is shown here with its context. Its matching antigen is unknown. The authors ran a second PCR of roughly 6 to 11 cycles using a sample-barcoded 5' primer and a J-beta primer mix. TCRdb recomputed calls from the 5' RACE reads with MiXCR, one row per CDR3 protein. Counted here are around 800,000 distinct CDR3 sequences, roughly 26% occurring once; the ten biggest clones make up about 3%. This sample is drawn from a study of blood T cells in healthy people across ages. Overall study results and limits: Fewer expanded clones and more diversity marked long-lived versus aged donors.

The authors extracted at least 5 micrograms of total RNA per sample. Germline CDR1 and CDR2: SGHRS and YFSETQ. The CDR3 sequence is 14 residues long. Trimming removed 6 bases from V and 0 bases from J, with 12 bases in between. This sample also belongs to another study, concerning T cells of mothers and their children. As reported in that work: A handful of children and their three healthy Caucasian mothers were the donors. No persistent microchimeric T cell clones were detected at around 100 clones per million clonotypes sensitivity.

The sample was blood. The chain recombines TRBV5-1 with TRBJ1-1; no clear D. This receptor was taken from a boy aged 10-17 years in good health. The CDR3 bases are TGCGCCAGCACGAAATCTGGGTTGAACACTGAAGCTTTCTTT. Residues: CASTKSGLNTEAFF.